The 25 T cell receptor beta chains in this list originate from one sample, sequenced in a study of cytomegalovirus exposure and HLA in healthy donors. Some clones are missing from TCRdb's copy, which holds only in-frame ones; the method was immunoSEQ multiplex PCR. The sample holds over 150,000 clones, roughly 88% seen once. What was sequenced was PBMCs. Every receptor here comes from a woman in her 30s in good health and CMV-seropositive.

In DNA, the CDR3 is TGCAGTGCTAGATTCCAATCTGGCTACACCTTC. It encodes CSARFQSGYTF. The chain links TRBV20-1 to TRBJ1-2, with unresolved D. The germline V and J ends were trimmed by 2 bases and 7 bases, with 8 bases remaining between them. The CDR3 runs 11 residues. The germline V gene encodes CDR1 DFQATT and CDR2 SNEGSKA (reference sequence).

This chain links TRBV15 with TRBJ1-1; 7 positions match TRBD1. V lost 3 bases, J lost 7 bases, and 2 bases stayed unmatched. The CDR3 covers 12 residues. Germline CDR1 LNHNV, CDR2 YYDKDF (reference sequence). The CDR3 coding sequence is TGTGCCACCAGCAGGCAGGGGGATGAAGCTTTCTTT. It specifies CATSRQGDEAFF. Drawing the rest from reference TRBV15 and TRBJ1-1, the complete variable domain is DAMVIQNPRYQVTQFGKPVTLSCSQTLNHNVMYWYQQKSSQAPKLLFHYYDKDFNNEADTPDNFQSRRPNTSFCFLDIRSPGLGDTAMYLCATSRQGDEAFFGQGTRLTVV.

As regards this clone: The sample holds other DNA sequences that translate to the same CDR3. The chain uses TRBV7-3 and TRBJ2-1; 8 nucleotides line up with TRBD2. Germline V lookup: CDR1 SGHTA, CDR2 FQGTGA. The V and J ends lost 5 bases and 0 bases, in that order; junction bases with no gene match: 3. The CDR3 has 15 amino acids. CDR3 protein: CASSPTSGSYNEQFF. The CDR3, as DNA: TGTGCCAGCAGCCCAACTAGCGGCTCCTACAATGAGCAGTTCTTC. The whole variable domain, remainder taken from reference TRBV7-3 and TRBJ2-1, is GAGVSQTPSNKVTEKGKYVELRCDPISGHTALYWYRQSLGQGPEFLIYFQGTGAADDSGLPNDRFFAVRPEGSVSTLKIQRTERGDSAVYLCASSPTSGSYNEQFFGPGTRLTVL.

The V call is TRBV5-1, the J call TRBJ2-1; no clear D gene. This CDR3 spans 13 amino acids. Germline lookup yields CDR1 SGHRS and CDR2 YFSETQ. Trimming took 1 base from V and 8 from J, leaving 10 bases between them. CDR3 DNA sequence: TGCGCCAGCAGCTTGCTACTCCCCGATGAGCAGTTCTTC. Its translation is CASSLLLPDEQFF.

This clone was observed once. This chain uses TRBV4-1 with TRBJ2-7, with a possible D match to TRBD1 (6 bases). V gave up 1 base and J gave up 6 bases, with 19 bases separating them. Germline assignment: CDR1 MGHRA and CDR2 YSYEKL. This CDR3 contains 16 residues. CDR3 protein: CASSQVGIRGRSEQYF. The CDR3 region has the DNA TGCGCCAGCAGCCAAGTGGGAATCAGGGGAAGGTCCGAGCAGTACTTC.

The CDR3 region is CATSRELAGVSSTDTQYF. The CDR3, as DNA: TGTGCCACCAGCAGAGAGCTAGCGGGAGTGTCTAGCACAGATACGCAGTATTTT. V usage is TRBV15 and J usage is TRBJ2-3; 10 bases line up with TRBD2. Germline CDR1 is LNHNV and CDR2 is YYDKDF (reference sequence). This CDR3 is 18 amino acids long. Unmatched junction bases numbered 6, after V lost 0 bases and J lost 0 bases.

This clone was counted a single time. The chain recombines TRBV5-1 with TRBJ2-1, with 8 bases identical to TRBD2. Germline trimming cut 4 bases from V and 4 bases from J; bases unmatched to any gene: 10. The length of the CDR3 is 16 residues. The germline CDR1 and CDR2 sequences are SGHRS and YFSETQ. CDR3 protein: CASSRTGGPGYNEQFF. In DNA, the CDR3 is TGCGCCAGCAGCCGAACGGGAGGGCCAGGGTACAATGAGCAGTTCTTC. Supplemented by reference TRBV5-1 and TRBJ2-1, the full variable domain reads KAGVTQTPRYLIKTRGQQVTLSCSPISGHRSVSWYQQTPGQGLQFLFEYFSETQRNKGNFPGRFSGRQFSNSRSEMNVSTLELGDSALYLCASSRTGGPGYNEQFFGPGTRLTVL.

The rearrangement joins TRBV29-1 to TRBJ2-7, with 8 bases lining up with TRBD2. V lost 6 bases and J lost 3; bases outside the gene matches: 7. This CDR3 is 13 amino acids long. Germline CDR1 reads SQVTM; CDR2 reads ANQGSEA. This chain's CDR3 is CSVIGGDLYEQYF. The CDR3 nucleotides read TGCAGCGTCATCGGGGGGGACCTCTACGAGCAGTACTTC.

This rearrangement joins TRBV4-1 to TRBJ1-1, with a tentative D call TRBD1 (5 bases). The CDR3 runs to 14 residues. CDR1 and CDR2 from the germline V gene are MGHRA and YSYEKL. V lost 6 bases and J lost 1, with 12 bases in between. The CDR3 is CASRQYTGNTEAFF. CDR3 coding DNA: TGCGCCAGCAGACAATACACAGGGAACACTGAAGCTTTCTTT.

This clone has a single count. The V gene is TRBV4-2, the J gene TRBJ2-2; perhaps TRBD2 as D (5 bases). CDR1 and CDR2 from the germline V gene are LGHNA and YNFKEQ. This CDR3 has 15 residues. Trimming shortened V by 0 bases and J by 6 bases, and 11 bases separated the two germline ends. This CDR3 is CASSQDFRSAGELFF. The CDR3 nucleotides read TGTGCCAGCAGCCAAGATTTTCGTAGCGCCGGGGAGCTGTTTTTT.

This clone was seen a single time. The chain links TRBV6-1 to TRBJ1-1; TRBD1 is a possible D gene (6 bases). Germline V gene data show CDR1 as MNHNS and CDR2 as SASEGT. V dropped 4 bases and J dropped 8 bases, with 14 bases sitting between them. This CDR3 is built from 13 residues. The CDR3 sequence: CASSGGGQIEAFF. CDR3 DNA sequence: TGTGCCAGCAGTGGAGGCGGACAGATCGAAGCTTTCTTT.

CDR3 in amino acids: CASSKYSNQPQHF. DNA of the CDR3: TGTGCCAGCAGTAAATATAGCAATCAGCCCCAGCATTTT. V gene TRBV28 combines with J gene TRBJ1-5; D is undetermined. This CDR3 comprises 13 residues. CDR1 and CDR2 from the germline V gene are MDHEN and SYDVKM. Deletions cut 5 bases from V and 0 bases from J, with 5 bases between.

This clone showed up just a few times. This sequence joins TRBV27 and TRBJ1-2, with no clear D. This CDR3 is built from 14 residues. In germline, CDR1 is MNHEY, CDR2 SMNVEV (reference sequence). V lost 3 bases and J lost 2, with 10 bases in between. The CDR3 here is CASSFNAGNYGYTF. The CDR3 DNA is TGTGCCAGCAGTTTCAACGCCGGGAACTATGGCTACACCTTC.

The rearrangement joins TRBV27 to TRBJ1-2; D gene uncertain. The CDR3 runs 13 residues. Germline CDR1 reads MNHEY; CDR2 reads SMNVEV (reference sequence). With 3 bases removed from V and 4 bases from J, the gap between germline ends came to 9 bases. CDR3 in amino acids: CASSLSGIYGYTF. Here the CDR3 DNA reads TGTGCCAGCAGTTTGTCCGGGATCTATGGCTACACCTTC.

The J gene is TRBJ2-5, the V gene TRBV20-1, with unresolved D. This CDR3 has 10 amino acids. Germline CDR1 reads DFQATT; CDR2 reads SNEGSKA (reference sequence). V was shortened by 1 base and J by 5 bases, with 2 bases between the two germline ends. CDR3 in amino acids: CSARAETQYF. The CDR3 nucleotides are TGCAGTGCTAGAGCGGAGACCCAGTACTTC.

V usage is TRBV25-1 and J usage is TRBJ2-1, with a weak D call TRBD2 (6 bases). Trimming left V 1 base short and J 7 bases short, with 8 bases between. This CDR3 contains 13 residues. CDR1 and CDR2 (germline): MGHDK, SYGVNS. The CDR3 sequence is CASSEWEVNEQFF. CDR3 DNA: TGTGCCAGCAGTGAATGGGAGGTAAATGAGCAGTTCTTC. Full variable domain (rest looked up from reference TRBV25-1 and TRBJ2-1): EADIYQTPRYLVIGTGKKITLECSQTMGHDKMYWYQQDPGMELHLIHYSYGVNSTEKGDLSSESTVSRIRTEHFPLTLESARPSHTSQYLCASSEWEVNEQFFGPGTRLTVL.

In this sample, this clone turned up a few times. The rearrangement uses TRBV7-2 and TRBJ2-7; possible D gene TRBD1, 6 bases. The CDR3 is 15 residues long. V gave up 3 bases and J gave up 3 bases, with 15 bases separating them. Germline CDR1 and CDR2: SGHTA and FQGNSA. Here the CDR3 DNA reads TGTGCCAGCAGCTTTAAGACGGACAGCTACTACGAGCAGTACTTC. Translation: CASSFKTDSYYEQYF.

The J gene is TRBJ2-7, the V gene TRBV6-1; D is possibly TRBD1 (5 bases). Germline V gene data show CDR1 as MNHNS and CDR2 as SASEGT. This CDR3 has 13 residues. Trimming cost V 8 bases and J 1 base, with 12 bases left between them. CDR3 coding DNA: TGTGCCAGCGGCGTGCAGGGTTCCTACGAGCAGTACTTC. This gives the protein CASGVQGSYEQYF.

There are a few counts of this clone. The chain is built from TRBV2 and TRBJ1-4, with TRBD1 as a possible D gene (5 bases). This CDR3 region has 13 residues. V lost 8 bases and J 3 bases, leaving 10 bases between the germline ends. The germline gives CDR1 SNHLY, CDR2 FYNNEI. In nucleotides, the CDR3 is TGTGCCAGCGGGGGGGAGCCTAATGAAAAACTGTTTTTT. This gives the protein CASGGEPNEKLFF. Variable domain in full (rest from reference TRBV2 and TRBJ1-4): EPEVTQTPSHQVTQMGQEVILRCVPISNHLYFYWYRQILGQKVEFLVSFYNNEISEKSEIFDDQFSVERPDGSNFTLKIRSTKLEDSAMYFCASGGEPNEKLFFGSGTQLSVL.

The rearrangement uses TRBV5-1 and TRBJ2-2; D unclear. V was shortened by 0 bases and J by 4 bases, with 7 bases between the two germline ends. This CDR3 contains 14 residues. Germline CDR1 and CDR2: SGHRS and YFSETQ. The chain's CDR3 is CASSLEQSTGELFF. CDR3 DNA: TGCGCCAGCAGCTTGGAACAGTCCACCGGGGAGCTGTTTTTT.

The genes are TRBV9 and TRBJ2-6; possible D gene TRBD1, 6 bases. This CDR3 contains 16 residues. Looked up from germline, CDR1 is SGDLS and CDR2 is YYNGEE. Trimming stripped 3 bases from V and 3 bases from J, with 13 bases between. The chain's CDR3 is CASSAGTTFGANVLTF. The CDR3 DNA is TGTGCCAGCAGCGCCGGGACAACCTTTGGGGCCAACGTCCTGACTTTC.

This chain joins TRBV7-2 and TRBJ1-2, with 10 bases identical to TRBD1. Germline lookup yields CDR1 SGHTA and CDR2 FQGNSA. The ends lost 6 bases at V and 6 bases at J; junction bases unmatched: 4. This CDR3 has 13 residues. The DNA of the CDR3 is TGTGCCAGCAGGTCGGGACAGGGGAATGGCTACACCTTC. It is translated as CASRSGQGNGYTF.

The genes are TRBV6-6 and TRBJ1-1, with unresolved D. From germline, CDR1 is MNHNY and CDR2 SVGAGI (reference sequence). V lost 3 bases and J 2 bases, leaving 13 bases between the germline ends. The length of the CDR3 is 15 residues. The CDR3 spells CASSYSLTGNTEAFF. CDR3 nucleotides: TGTGCCAGCAGTTATTCTCTGACGGGTAACACTGAAGCTTTCTTT.

This chain links TRBV18 with TRBJ2-7; a possible D gene is TRBD1 (6 bases). The germline CDR1 and CDR2 sequences are KGHSH and LQKENI. CDR3 length: 16 amino acids. The V gene lost 3 bases and the J gene lost 0 bases, with 15 bases spanning the gap. The CDR3 DNA reads TGTGCCAGCTCACCGATATTACAGGGACACTCCTACGAGCAGTACTTC. This codes for CASSPILQGHSYEQYF.

The chain has TRBV2 and TRBJ1-4; 9 bases fit TRBD1. V shed 6 bases, J shed 2 bases, and the junction held 4 bases outside the gene matches. The length of the CDR3 is 15 residues. Germline CDR1 is SNHLY and CDR2 is FYNNEI. CDR3 loop: CASRSGTGTNEKLFF. The CDR3 DNA sequence: TGTGCCAGCAGATCCGGGACAGGGACTAATGAAAAACTGTTTTTT.